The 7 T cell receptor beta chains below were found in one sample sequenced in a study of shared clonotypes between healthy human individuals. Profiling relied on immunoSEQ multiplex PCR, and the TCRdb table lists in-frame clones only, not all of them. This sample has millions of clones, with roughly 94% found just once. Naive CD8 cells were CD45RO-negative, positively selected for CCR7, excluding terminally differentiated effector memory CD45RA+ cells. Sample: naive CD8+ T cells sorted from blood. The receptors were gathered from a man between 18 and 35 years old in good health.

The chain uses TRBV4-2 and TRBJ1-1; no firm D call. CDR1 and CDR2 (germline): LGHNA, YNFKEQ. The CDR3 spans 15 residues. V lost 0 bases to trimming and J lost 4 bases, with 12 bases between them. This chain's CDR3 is CASSQDPGEGTEAFF. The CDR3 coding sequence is TGTGCCAGCAGCCAAGATCCCGGTGAAGGCACTGAAGCTTTCTTT.

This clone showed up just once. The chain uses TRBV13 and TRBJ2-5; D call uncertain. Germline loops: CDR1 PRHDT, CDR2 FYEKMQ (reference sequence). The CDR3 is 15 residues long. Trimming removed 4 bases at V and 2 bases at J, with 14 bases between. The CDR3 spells CASSWEGIAQETQYF. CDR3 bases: TGTGCCAGCAGCTGGGAAGGGATCGCACAAGAGACCCAGTACTTC. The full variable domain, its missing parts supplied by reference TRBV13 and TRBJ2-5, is AAGVIQSPRHLIKEKRETATLKCYPIPRHDTVYWYQQGPGQDPQFLISFYEKMQSDKGSIPDRFSAQQFSDYHSELNMSSLELGDSALYFCASSWEGIAQETQYFGPGTRLLVL.

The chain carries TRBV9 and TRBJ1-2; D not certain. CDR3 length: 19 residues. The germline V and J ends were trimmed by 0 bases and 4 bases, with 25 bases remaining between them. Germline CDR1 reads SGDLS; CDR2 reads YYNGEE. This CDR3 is CASSVETLDTIAGSYGYTF. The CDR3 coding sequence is TGTGCCAGCAGCGTAGAGACACTAGACACGATCGCTGGGTCCTATGGCTACACCTTC.

The CDR3 reads CASSRSPGLAPNEQFF. CDR3 DNA sequence: TGTGCCAGCAGTCGCTCACCGGGACTAGCGCCCAATGAGCAGTTCTTC. The chain recombines TRBV28 with TRBJ2-1, with 10 positions matching TRBD2. Germline V gene sequence: CDR1 MDHEN, CDR2 SYDVKM. The CDR3 is 16 amino acids. The V segment lost 5 bases and the J segment 6 bases; nucleotides outside the gene matches: 10.

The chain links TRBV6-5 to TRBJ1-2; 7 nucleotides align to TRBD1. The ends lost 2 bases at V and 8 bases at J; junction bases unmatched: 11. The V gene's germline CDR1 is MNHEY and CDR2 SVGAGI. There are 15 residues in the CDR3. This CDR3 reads CASSYMPGTANGYTF. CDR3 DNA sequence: TGTGCCAGCAGTTACATGCCCGGGACAGCTAACGGCTACACCTTC.

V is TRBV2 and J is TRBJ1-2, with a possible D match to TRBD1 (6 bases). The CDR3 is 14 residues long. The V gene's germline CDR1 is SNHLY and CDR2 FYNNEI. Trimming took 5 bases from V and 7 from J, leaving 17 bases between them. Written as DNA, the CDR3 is TGTGCCAGCAGTCCGGGACAAGGGAATAGTGGCTACACCTTC. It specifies CASSPGQGNSGYTF.

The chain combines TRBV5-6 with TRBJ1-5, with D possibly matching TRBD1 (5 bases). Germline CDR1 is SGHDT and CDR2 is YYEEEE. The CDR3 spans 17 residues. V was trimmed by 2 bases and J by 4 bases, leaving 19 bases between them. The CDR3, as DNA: TGTGCCAGCAGCTTTTATGGCCAGGGTACTAATAATCAGCCCCAGCATTTT. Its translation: CASSFYGQGTNNQPQHF.